One sample yielded the 17 T cell receptor beta chains listed below, sequenced in a study of T cell responses to AZD1222 COVID-19 vaccine. Repertoires were generated with immunoSEQ multiplex PCR, while TCRdb's copy carries only in-frame clones and drops some. The sample has 100,000 or so clones; 85% to 90% are singletons. Specimen: peripheral blood, collected on day 0 of AZD1222 vaccination. The receptors stem from an adult in good health.

The V and J genes are TRBV18 and TRBJ2-3, with D perhaps TRBD1 or TRBD2 (5 bases each). The V gene's germline CDR1 is KGHSH and CDR2 LQKENI. This CDR3 has 14 amino acids. The V and J ends lost 1 base and 1 base respectively, with 6 bases between them. CDR3 loop: CASSPRDGTDTQYF. The DNA of the CDR3 is TGTGCCAGCTCACCACGGGACGGCACAGATACGCAGTATTTT.

This clone was observed a few times. This chain links TRBV4-2 with TRBJ1-1, with 9 bases that match TRBD1. The CDR3 has 15 residues. Germline V gene sequence: CDR1 LGHNA, CDR2 YNFKEQ. V lost 2 bases to trimming and J lost 0 bases; unmatched junction nucleotides: 1. DNA for the CDR3: TGTGCCAGCAGCCAAAGGACAGGGGTGAACACTGAAGCTTTCTTT. Amino acid sequence: CASSQRTGVNTEAFF.

The rearrangement uses TRBV5-1 and TRBJ2-5; a weak D match, TRBD2 (5 bases). The CDR3 loop spans 15 amino acids. Trimming stripped 0 bases from V and 6 bases from J, with 15 bases between. Looked up from germline, CDR1 is SGHRS and CDR2 is YFSETQ. The CDR3 sequence is CASSLGGAVSKTQYF. The CDR3 DNA reads as TGCGCCAGCAGCTTGGGGGGAGCGGTTTCGAAGACCCAGTACTTC.

The V and J genes are TRBV10-2 and TRBJ1-2, with 8 bases lining up with TRBD1. CDR3 length: 14 residues. The ends lost 3 bases at V and 6 bases at J; junction bases unmatched: 6. The V gene's germline CDR1 is WSHSY and CDR2 SAAADI. Here the CDR3 DNA reads TGCGCCAGCAGTGACCGGGGACAGGCCGATGGCTACACCTTC. The encoded protein is CASSDRGQADGYTF.

This chain links TRBV5-1 with TRBJ1-5; the D is unclear. The CDR3 contains 13 residues. Trimming took 2 bases from V and 6 from J, leaving 9 bases between them. Germline assignment: CDR1 SGHRS and CDR2 YFSETQ. In DNA, the CDR3 is TGCGCCAGCAGCTTTTTGGGTTCTCAGCCCCAGCATTTT. It encodes CASSFLGSQPQHF.

The chain is built from TRBV16 and TRBJ1-5; unclear D gene. Germline CDR1 reads KGHSY; CDR2 reads FQNENV. V shed 2 bases and J shed 5 bases, with 7 bases lying between them. This CDR3 region has 13 residues. The CDR3: CASSQERDQPQHF. The CDR3 DNA reads as TGTGCCAGCAGCCAAGAGCGGGATCAGCCCCAGCATTTT. Filled out from reference TRBV16 and TRBJ1-5, the complete variable domain reads GEEVAQTPKHLVRGEGQKAKLYCAPIKGHSYVFWYQQVLKNEFKFLISFQNENVFDETGMPKERFSAKCLPNSPCSLEIQATKLEDSAVYFCASSQERDQPQHFGDGTRLSIL.

In its sample, this clone was seen once. Other DNA variants within this sample encode the same CDR3. J is TRBJ1-1 and V is TRBV7-2; D gene uncertain. The V end was cut by 1 base, the J end by 2 bases, with 5 bases between. Germline V gene sequence: CDR1 SGHTA, CDR2 FQGNSA. This CDR3 is built from 13 residues. The CDR3 reads CASSLVGNTEAFF. Written as DNA, the CDR3 is TGTGCCAGCAGCTTAGTAGGTAACACTGAAGCTTTCTTT.

The J gene is TRBJ2-2, the V gene TRBV28; 9 bases align to TRBD1. Germline lookup yields CDR1 MDHEN and CDR2 SYDVKM. With V trimmed by 6 bases and J by 6 bases, 8 bases remained unmatched. This CDR3 has 15 residues. The CDR3 DNA follows: TGTGCCAGCAGACCACCTGGACAGGGGTCCGGGGAGCTGTTTTTT. This gives the protein CASRPPGQGSGELFF.

The V call is TRBV27, the J call TRBJ1-2; D gene unclear. The CDR3 extends over 15 amino acids. The V end was cut by 5 bases, the J end by 1 base, with 14 bases between. Germline V CDR1 and CDR2: MNHEY, SMNVEV (reference sequence). As DNA, the CDR3 is TGTGCCAGCAGTGGCCTAACAGAATATAACTATGGCTACACCTTC. Protein: CASSGLTEYNYGYTF.

The V and J genes are TRBV6-5 and TRBJ1-3; no definite D call. There are 15 residues in the CDR3. Trimming took 4 bases from V and 3 from J, leaving 13 bases between them. Looked up from germline, CDR1 is MNHEY and CDR2 is SVGAGI. DNA for the CDR3: TGTGCCAGCAGTTTAAGGGAAGGGTTTGGAAACACCATATATTTT. Protein sequence: CASSLREGFGNTIYF.

The chain recombines TRBV28 with TRBJ1-4, with D unclear. The germline V gene encodes CDR1 MDHEN and CDR2 SYDVKM. V gave up 7 bases and J gave up 4 bases, with 10 bases separating them. The CDR3 is 13 amino acids. This CDR3 is CASTPQNNEKLFF. The CDR3 DNA sequence: TGTGCCAGCACCCCTCAGAATAATGAAAAACTGTTTTTT. Looking up the rest from reference TRBV28 and TRBJ1-4 gives the full variable domain: DVKVTQSSRYLVKRTGEKVFLECVQDMDHENMFWYRQDPGLGLRLIYFSYDVKMKEKGDIPEGYSVSREKKERFSLILESASTNQTSMYLCASTPQNNEKLFFGSGTQLSVL.

V is TRBV6-5 and J is TRBJ1-2; D perhaps matches TRBD1 (6 bases). The CDR3 is 15 amino acids. CDR1 is MNHEY and CDR2 is SVGAGI in the germline V gene. V lost 4 bases and J lost 8, with 20 bases in between. CDR3 coding DNA: TGTGCCAGCAGTTCGATCACTCAGGGGATCTGGGGCTACACCTTC. Amino acid sequence: CASSSITQGIWGYTF.

The V gene is TRBV5-8, the J gene TRBJ1-2; 10 positions agree with TRBD1. Per the germline V gene, CDR1 is SGHTS and CDR2 is YDEGEE. V gave up 3 bases and J gave up 8 bases; unmatched junction bases: 7. The CDR3 contains 14 residues. The CDR3 region has the DNA TGTGCCAGCAGCTCCACCGGGACAGGGGTCGGCTACACCTTC. Translating it yields CASSSTGTGVGYTF. Supplemented by reference TRBV5-8 and TRBJ1-2, the full variable domain reads EAGVTQSPTHLIKTRGQQATLRCSPISGHTSVYWYQQALGLGLQFLLWYDEGEERNRGNFPPRFSGRQFPNYSSELNVNALELEDSALYLCASSSTGTGVGYTFGSGTRLTVV.

V usage is TRBV19 and J usage is TRBJ2-3, with 12 bases lining up with TRBD2. Trimming took 9 bases from V and 3 from J; bases not matched to a gene: 13. Germline CDR1 is LNHDA and CDR2 is SQIVND (reference sequence). CDR3 length equals 17 residues. The CDR3, as DNA: TGTGCCAGCGCCTCAATTCGGACTAGCGGGATGACAGATACGCAGTATTTT. This sequence encodes CASASIRTSGMTDTQYF.

This clone was detected only once. The chain employs TRBV18 and TRBJ2-3; 9 nucleotides match TRBD1. The CDR3 consists of 16 residues. The germline gives CDR1 KGHSH, CDR2 LQKENI. Germline trimming cut 5 bases from V and 0 bases from J; bases unmatched to any gene: 6. The CDR3: CASSTRTGASTDTQYF. In DNA form, the CDR3 reads TGTGCCAGCTCAACCAGGACAGGGGCTAGCACAGATACGCAGTATTTT. Full variable domain (outside the CDR3, taken from reference TRBV18 and TRBJ2-3): NAGVMQNPRHLVRRRGQEARLRCSPMKGHSHVYWYRQLPEEGLKFMVYLQKENIIDESGMPKERFSAEFPKEGPSILRIQQVVRGDSAAYFCASSTRTGASTDTQYFGPGTRLTVL.

The J gene is TRBJ1-1, the V gene TRBV7-6; no clear D gene. The CDR3 consists of 13 residues. The germline V gene has CDR1 SGHVS and CDR2 FNYEAQ. V dropped 2 bases and J dropped 4 bases, with 8 bases sitting between them. CDR3 nucleotides: TGTGCCAGCAGCTTATTGTTGGGCACTGAAGCTTTCTTT. It codes for CASSLLLGTEAFF.

This clone was seen once. The chain recombines TRBV6-5 with TRBJ2-3; 11 nucleotides align to TRBD2. Germline CDR1 MNHEY, CDR2 SVGAGI. The junction had 2 bases not matched to a gene; V was cut back by 6 bases and J by 3 bases. The CDR3 consists of 14 residues. The CDR3 protein is CASSRLAGTDTQYF. DNA of the CDR3: TGTGCCAGCAGCCGACTAGCGGGAACAGATACGCAGTATTTT.